These T cell receptor beta chains were read from a single sample in a study of T cell responses to AZD1222 COVID-19 vaccine. Assay: immunoSEQ multiplex PCR; the TCRdb copy retains only in-frame clones and omits some. The sample includes approximately 140,000 clones, roughly nine tenths seen only once; the top ten take 1.4% to 1.5%. Sequencing used peripheral blood, obtained on day 0 of AZD1222 vaccination. These receptors all stem from an adult in good health. CDR3s include the opening cysteine and the closing phenylalanine or tryptophan. The D gene is left open where the match is weak. Size is stated for part of the rows, as once, few or many counts, or as a class when the clone is expanded.

abundance,d_gene,v_gene,j_gene,CDR3nt,CDR3aa
NA,NA,TRBV6-5,TRBJ2-1,TGTGCCAGCAGCTACGGGACTTCATCCTACAATGAGCAGTTCTTC,CASSYGTSSYNEQFF
NA,TRBD1,TRBV5-1,TRBJ2-1,TGCGCCAGCAGCCGCGGACAGGGGGCGTACAATGAGCAGTTCTTC,CASSRGQGAYNEQFF
NA,NA,TRBV6-6,TRBJ1-1,TGTGCCAGCAGTTACTCGAGGGCTATCACTGAAGCTTTCTTT,CASSYSRAITEAFF
NA,NA,TRBV6-2/TRBV6-3,TRBJ1-1,TGTGCCAGCAGCCAAGGGATTATGAACACTGAAGCTTTCTTT,CASSQGIMNTEAFF
NA,NA,TRBV15,TRBJ1-5,TGTGCCACCAGCAGAGATCCCCGTAGCAATCAGCCCCAGCATTTT,CATSRDPRSNQPQHF
NA,TRBD1,TRBV19,TRBJ1-6,TGTGCCAGTAGTATCCCGACAGGGAGCAATAATTCACCCCTCCACTTT,CASSIPTGSNNSPLHF
NA,TRBD1,TRBV10-3,TRBJ1-1,TGTGCCATCAGTGGCCGGACAGGGGACACTGAAGCTTTCTTT,CAISGRTGDTEAFF
NA,NA,TRBV29-1,TRBJ2-1,TGCAGCGTTGTGGAGGGGGGGATCTACAATGAGCAGTTCTTC,CSVVEGGIYNEQFF
NA,NA,TRBV3-1/TRBV3-2,TRBJ1-2,TGTGCCAGCAGCAATGGGTATAACTATGGCTACACCTTC,CASSNGYNYGYTF
once,NA,TRBV12-3/TRBV12-4,TRBJ1-1,TGTGCCAGCCCCCCACTCCCTGGTACTGAAGCTTTCTTT,CASPPLPGTEAFF
NA,NA,TRBV25-1,TRBJ1-5,TGTGCCAGAACCTTCGCGGTTATTTCGTGCAATCAGCCCCAGCATTTT,CARTFAVISCNQPQHF
NA,NA,TRBV6-6,TRBJ2-1,TGTGCCAGCAGTTACGATGCGGTTGAGCAGTTCTTC,CASSYDAVEQFF
NA,NA,TRBV20-1,TRBJ1-1,TGCAGTGCTCGCTTAAACACTGAAGCTTTCTTT,CSARLNTEAFF
NA,TRBD1,TRBV4-3,TRBJ2-6,TGCGCCAGCAGCCAAGGACAGGGGGCGGGGGCCAACGTCCTGACTTTC,CASSQGQGAGANVLTF
NA,TRBD1,TRBV9,TRBJ2-5,TGTGCCAGCAGCGGCTCGACAGGGATACAAGAGACCCAGTACTTC,CASSGSTGIQETQYF
NA,NA,TRBV24-1,TRBJ2-7,TGTGCCACCCCGGTGTGGGCTAGGCCACTCTACGAGCAGTACTTC,CATPVWARPLYEQYF
NA,NA,TRBV21-1,TRBJ2-2,TGTGCCAGCAGACTTACTGCGTCAATTCACACCGGGGAGCTGTTTTTT,CASRLTASIHTGELFF
once,TRBD1,TRBV11-3,TRBJ1-1,TGTGCCAGCAGCTTAAACAGGGGGCTACCGAACACTGAAGCTTTCTTT,CASSLNRGLPNTEAFF
NA,NA,TRBV7-2,TRBJ1-5,TGTGCCAGCAGCTTAGAGCCCTCTCAGCCCCAGCATTTT,CASSLEPSQPQHF
NA,NA,TRBV11-3,TRBJ2-7,TGTGCCAGCAGCCCCTCCATCTACGAGCAGTACTTC,CASSPSIYEQYF
NA,NA,TRBV4-2,TRBJ1-2,TGTGCCAGCAGCCCCAGCGGCGCAGGGAAGGGCTACACCTTC,CASSPSGAGKGYTF
NA,NA,TRBV5-1,TRBJ1-4,TGCGCCAGCAGCTTGGAGGTGCAGGGAGAAAAACTGTTTTTT,CASSLEVQGEKLFF
NA,NA,TRBV4-3,TRBJ1-1,TGCGCCAGCAGCCAAGATCAGGGGCTGAACACTGAAGCTTTCTTT,CASSQDQGLNTEAFF
NA,NA,TRBV5-1,TRBJ1-5,TGCGCCAGCAGCTTCGGGGGGAATCAGCCCCAGCATTTT,CASSFGGNQPQHF
NA,NA,TRBV29-1,TRBJ1-1,TGCAGCGTCCCGACGGCTGGGGCTGAAGCTTTCTTT,CSVPTAGAEAFF
NA,NA,TRBV19,TRBJ2-1,TGTGCCAGTAGTATAGTGGGGAGCAAGTACAATGAGCAGTTCTTC,CASSIVGSKYNEQFF
NA,NA,TRBV27,TRBJ2-2,TGTGCCAGCAGTTTACTCGGCTCACCGAACACCGGGGAGCTGTTTTTT,CASSLLGSPNTGELFF
NA,TRBD1,TRBV9,TRBJ1-2,TGTGCCAGCAGCGTAGACCCTACTCAGGGGGCGCTAAACTATGGCTACACCTTC,CASSVDPTQGALNYGYTF
NA,NA,TRBV7-9,TRBJ2-7,TGTGCCAGCAGCCAGTACTCAGGTCTTGGATCCTACGAGCAGTACTTC,CASSQYSGLGSYEQYF
NA,TRBD1,TRBV30,TRBJ2-4,TGTGCCTCCACCACGGGACAGGGGGTAGACATTCAGTACTTC,CASTTGQGVDIQYF
NA,NA,TRBV28,TRBJ1-2,TGTGCCAGCAGTTTATGGAACATAGGGAACTATGGCTACACCTTC,CASSLWNIGNYGYTF
NA,NA,TRBV5-1,TRBJ2-7,TGCGCCAGCAGCTTGGATCTCCCTCCCCGGTACGAGCAGTACTTC,CASSLDLPPRYEQYF
NA,TRBD2,TRBV30,TRBJ2-3,TGTGCCTGGAGTCTAGCGGGATCCACAGATACGCAGTATTTT,CAWSLAGSTDTQYF
NA,TRBD1,TRBV7-9,TRBJ2-5,TGTGCCAGCAGCCAAAACACAGGGGCCCAAGAGACCCAGTACTTC,CASSQNTGAQETQYF
NA,NA,TRBV5-4,TRBJ1-6,TGTGCCAGCAGCTTGGACCGGGCAGGAGATTCACCCCTCCACTTT,CASSLDRAGDSPLHF
once,NA,TRBV10-3,TRBJ2-3,TGTGCCATCAGTGAGTCCGGTGGGCGGAGCACAGATACGCAGTATTTT,CAISESGGRSTDTQYF
once,NA,TRBV14,TRBJ1-1,TGTGCCAGCAGCCAAGTAACGGACACTGAAGCTTTCTTT,CASSQVTDTEAFF
few,TRBD1,TRBV7-8,TRBJ1-2,TGTGCCAGCAGCTCCCGGACAGGTGCGATGGGCTATGGCTACACCTTC,CASSSRTGAMGYGYTF
NA,NA,TRBV27,TRBJ1-2,TGTGCCAGCAGTATCCGGCCTAATGATGAAGGCTACACCTTC,CASSIRPNDEGYTF
NA,NA,TRBV27,TRBJ1-2,TGTGCCAGCAGTTTATTAGGGGCTCCTAACTATGGCTACACCTTC,CASSLLGAPNYGYTF
once,NA,TRBV4-3,TRBJ1-2,TGCGCCAGCAGCCAACGATGGGCGAACTATGGCTACACCTTC,CASSQRWANYGYTF
NA,TRBD2,TRBV6-5,TRBJ2-7,TGTGCCAGCAGTTATCTCATAGCGGGAGGCTCCTACGAGCAGTACTTC,CASSYLIAGGSYEQYF
NA,NA,TRBV7-2,TRBJ2-1,TGTGCCAGCAGCTTTTTGTGGAACTCACCCTACAATGAGCAGTTCTTC,CASSFLWNSPYNEQFF
NA,NA,TRBV5-1,TRBJ2-7,TGCGCCAGCAGCTTAGTTAGGGGTAGCGAGCAGTACTTC,CASSLVRGSEQYF
medium-sized,NA,TRBV5-6,TRBJ1-2,TGTGCCAGCTACGAGCGGGCTTCGATTTTTGGCTACACCTTC,CASYERASIFGYTF
NA,NA,TRBV9,TRBJ1-1,TGTGCCAGCAGCACCTCTGGCAATCGGGAAACTGAAGCTTTCTTT,CASSTSGNRETEAFF
NA,NA,TRBV30,TRBJ1-1,TGTGCCTGGAGTAACACTGAAGCTTTCTTT,CAWSNTEAFF
NA,NA,TRBV5-6,TRBJ1-5,TGTGCCAGCAGCTTGGAAGGGGTTTGGCCTCAGCCCCAGCATTTT,CASSLEGVWPQPQHF
NA,TRBD2,TRBV5-6,TRBJ2-5,TGTGCCAGCAGCTTGAGACTAGCGGGGGAAGAGACCCAGTACTTC,CASSLRLAGEETQYF
NA,TRBD2,TRBV15,TRBJ2-7,TGTGCCACCAGCATTACAAGACTAGCGGCATACGAGCAGTACTTC,CATSITRLAAYEQYF
NA,NA,TRBV7-2,TRBJ1-2,TGTGCCAGCAGCTTAGCGCCCAGGGATGAGGGGTACACCTTC,CASSLAPRDEGYTF
NA,NA,TRBV7-6,TRBJ1-3,TGTGCCAGCAGCTCCCGGACTTTCTCCTCTGGAAACACCATATATTTT,CASSSRTFSSGNTIYF
NA,TRBD1,TRBV30,TRBJ1-3,TGTGCCTGGAACTCTGGACAGGGAGGAAACACCATATATTTT,CAWNSGQGGNTIYF
NA,TRBD1,TRBV5-1,TRBJ2-7,TGCGCCAGCAGCGACCCGGGACAGGGGGCGTACTCCTACGAGCAGTACTTC,CASSDPGQGAYSYEQYF
NA,NA,TRBV27,TRBJ2-7,TGTGCCAGCAGTTTATCGCCGGGTTCGAGGGTGCAGTACTTC,CASSLSPGSRVQYF
NA,NA,TRBV21-1,TRBJ1-1,TGTGCCAGCTGGAGCCCTGGGGCCCGCATGAACACTGAAGCTTTCTTT,CASWSPGARMNTEAFF
NA,TRBD2,TRBV19,TRBJ2-7,TGTGCCAGTAGTAAGGTAGCGGGGGCCACCACCGGGCACGAGCAGTACTTC,CASSKVAGATTGHEQYF
NA,NA,TRBV27,TRBJ2-2,TGTGCCAGCAGTCCCCCCCCGGGGGAGATCCGGGAGCTGTTTTTT,CASSPPPGEIRELFF